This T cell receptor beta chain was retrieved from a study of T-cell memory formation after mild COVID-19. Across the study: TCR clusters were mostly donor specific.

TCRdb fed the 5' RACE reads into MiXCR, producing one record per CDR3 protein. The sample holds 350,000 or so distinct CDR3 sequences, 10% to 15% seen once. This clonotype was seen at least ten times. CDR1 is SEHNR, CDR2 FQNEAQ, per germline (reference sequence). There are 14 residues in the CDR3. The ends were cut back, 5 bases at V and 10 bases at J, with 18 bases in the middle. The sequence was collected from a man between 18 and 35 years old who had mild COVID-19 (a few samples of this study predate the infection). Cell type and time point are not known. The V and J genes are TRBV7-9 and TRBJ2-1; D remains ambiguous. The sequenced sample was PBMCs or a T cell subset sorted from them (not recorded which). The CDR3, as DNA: TGTGCCAGCAGCCGCCCAAGCACGCTGGGGGAGCAGTTCTTC. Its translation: CASSRPSTLGEQFF.